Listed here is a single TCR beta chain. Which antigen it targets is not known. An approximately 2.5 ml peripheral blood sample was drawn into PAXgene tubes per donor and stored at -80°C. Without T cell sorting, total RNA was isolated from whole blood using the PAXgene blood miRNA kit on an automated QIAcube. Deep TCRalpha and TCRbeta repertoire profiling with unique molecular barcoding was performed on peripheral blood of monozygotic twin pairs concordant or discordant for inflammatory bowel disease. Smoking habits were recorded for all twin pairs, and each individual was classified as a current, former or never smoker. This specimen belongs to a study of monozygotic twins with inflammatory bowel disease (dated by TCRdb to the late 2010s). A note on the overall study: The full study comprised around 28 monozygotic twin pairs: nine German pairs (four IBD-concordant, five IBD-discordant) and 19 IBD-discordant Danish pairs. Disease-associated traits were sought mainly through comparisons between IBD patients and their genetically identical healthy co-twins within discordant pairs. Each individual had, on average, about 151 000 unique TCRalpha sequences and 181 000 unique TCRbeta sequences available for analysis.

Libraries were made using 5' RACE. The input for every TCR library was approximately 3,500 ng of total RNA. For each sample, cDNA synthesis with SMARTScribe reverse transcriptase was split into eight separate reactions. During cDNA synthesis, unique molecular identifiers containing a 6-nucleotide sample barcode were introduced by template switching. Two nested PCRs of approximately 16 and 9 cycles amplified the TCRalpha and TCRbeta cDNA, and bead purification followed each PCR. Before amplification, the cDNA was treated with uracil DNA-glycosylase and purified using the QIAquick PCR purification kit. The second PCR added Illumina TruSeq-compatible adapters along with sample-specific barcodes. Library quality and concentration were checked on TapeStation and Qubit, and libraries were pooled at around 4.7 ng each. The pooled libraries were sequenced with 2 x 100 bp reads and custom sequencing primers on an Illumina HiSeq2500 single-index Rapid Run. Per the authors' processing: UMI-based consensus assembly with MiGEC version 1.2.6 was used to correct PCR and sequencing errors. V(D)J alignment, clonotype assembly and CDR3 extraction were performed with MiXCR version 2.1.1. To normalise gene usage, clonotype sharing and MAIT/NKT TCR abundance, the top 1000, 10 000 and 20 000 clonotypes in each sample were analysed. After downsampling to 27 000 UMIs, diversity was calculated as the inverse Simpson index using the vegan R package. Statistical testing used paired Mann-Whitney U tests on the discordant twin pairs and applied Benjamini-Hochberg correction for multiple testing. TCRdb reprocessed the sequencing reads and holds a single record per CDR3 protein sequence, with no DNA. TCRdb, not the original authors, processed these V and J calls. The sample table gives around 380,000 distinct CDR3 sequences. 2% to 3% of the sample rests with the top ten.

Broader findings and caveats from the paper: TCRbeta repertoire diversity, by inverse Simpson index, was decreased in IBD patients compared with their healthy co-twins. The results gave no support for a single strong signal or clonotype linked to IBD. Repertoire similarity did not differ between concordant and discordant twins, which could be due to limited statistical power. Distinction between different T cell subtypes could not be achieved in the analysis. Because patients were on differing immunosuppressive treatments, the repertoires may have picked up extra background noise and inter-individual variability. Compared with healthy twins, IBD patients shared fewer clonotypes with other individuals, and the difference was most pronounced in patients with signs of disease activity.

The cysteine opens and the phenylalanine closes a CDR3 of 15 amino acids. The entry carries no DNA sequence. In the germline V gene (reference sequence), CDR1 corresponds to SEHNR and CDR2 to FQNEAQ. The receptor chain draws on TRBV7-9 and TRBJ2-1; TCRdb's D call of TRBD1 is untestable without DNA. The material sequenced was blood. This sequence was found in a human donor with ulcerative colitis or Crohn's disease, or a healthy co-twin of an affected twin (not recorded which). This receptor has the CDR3 CASSLRGQGNNEQFF.